This T cell receptor (beta chain) was captured in a study of shared clonotypes between healthy human individuals. Study summary: Per-donor plates numbered three CD4 naive, three CD4 memory, two CD8 naive and one CD8 memory.

None of the donors, who were healthy HIV-negative adults, had recently had acute infections or vaccinations. Original handling: Junction-only immunoSEQ data arrived without quality scores, meaning filtering differed. Measured with immunoSEQ multiplex PCR; TCRdb has only the in-frame clones, and not every one. V, J and clone size derive from that table, while D and trimming were established from the DNA sequence. The sample contains under 2.5 million clones, 92% of which appear only once. Comment on this clone: Its antigen is still unknown.

The CDR3 extends over 16 amino acids. Trimming took 4 bases from V and 4 from J; bases not matched to a gene: 10. The germline CDR1 and CDR2 sequences are MDHEN and SYDVKM. General observations from the study: A limitation of the genetic and exposure-history diversity represented arose from few donors.

This receptor was obtained from a man younger than 30 in good health. Some clones in this sample may be carry-over from other donors' samples. The sample comprised naive CD4+ T cells from PBMCs. This sample's subset: CD45RA+ positively selected. The rearrangement joins TRBV28 to TRBJ1-1; 9 bases match TRBD1. CDR3 residues: CASSSPGQGFGTEAFF. The CDR3 DNA reads TGTGCCAGCAGTTCGCCGGGACAGGGTTTTGGCACTGAAGCTTTCTTT. The full variable domain, completed using reference TRBV28 and TRBJ1-1, is DVKVTQSSRYLVKRTGEKVFLECVQDMDHENMFWYRQDPGLGLRLIYFSYDVKMKEKGDIPEGYSVSREKKERFSLILESASTNQTSMYLCASSSPGQGFGTEAFFGQGTRLTVV.